A single sample gave rise to the 20 T cell receptor beta chains below, sequenced in a study of T cell repertoires in cytomegalovirus infection. These TCRs' antigens remain unknown. TCRdb passed the reads through MiXCR, listing each CDR3 protein once. The sample lists about 740,000 distinct CDR3 sequences; roughly 30% were seen once. The source material was cultured PBMCs, sampled from culture after CMV antigen stimulation. The receptor set was obtained from a human donor in good health (CMV status not recorded). Some clones in this sample may be carry-over from other donors' samples.

This clonotype has only a few counts. The chain combines TRBV6-2 or TRBV6-3 with TRBJ2-7, with TRBD2 matching 7 bases. The CDR3 sequence is 13 residues long. The V gene's germline CDR1 is MNHEY and CDR2 SVGEGT. The trim removed 3 bases at V and 5 bases at J, leaving 4 bases unmatched. CDR3 in DNA: TGTGCCAGCAGTTATCGGGGGGTCCACGAGCAGTACTTC. It codes for CASSYRGVHEQYF.

This clonotype showed up just a few times. The chain carries TRBV7-2 and TRBJ2-5, with 9 bases aligning to TRBD2. This CDR3 contains 16 residues. Germline CDR1 is SGHTA and CDR2 is FQGNSA. V shed 3 bases, J shed 2 bases, and the junction held 7 bases outside the gene matches. The CDR3 is CASSFGLAGPQETQYF. DNA for the CDR3: TGTGCCAGCAGCTTCGGGCTAGCGGGACCTCAAGAGACCCAGTACTTC.

The chain uses TRBV9 and TRBJ2-1; 14 bases line up with TRBD2. From germline, CDR1 is SGDLS and CDR2 YYNGEE. Losses at the gene ends were 3 bases for V and 8 bases for J; bases not matched to a gene: 7. There are 16 residues in the CDR3. CDR3 DNA: TGTGCCAGCAGCGCCCGACTAGCGGGGGGGGTGCATGAGCAGTTCTTC. Translated, it gives CASSARLAGGVHEQFF.

The chain combines TRBV7-8 with TRBJ1-5; unclear D gene. V gave up 5 bases and J gave up 4 bases, with 18 bases separating them. The CDR3 length is 16 residues. Germline V CDR1 and CDR2: SGHVS, FQNEAQ. CDR3 nucleotides: TGTGCCAGCAGCCCGACCCGGGAAAAACCAAATCAGCCCCAGCATTTT. Residues: CASSPTREKPNQPQHF.

The genes are TRBV7-6 and TRBJ2-7, with 10 bases lining up with TRBD1. The germline V gene has CDR1 SGHVS and CDR2 FNYEAQ. The CDR3 length is 15 residues. Unmatched junction bases numbered 5, after V lost 3 bases and J lost 3 bases. This CDR3 is CASSLGGQGYYEQYF. The DNA for the CDR3 is TGTGCCAGCAGCTTGGGGGGACAGGGGTACTACGAGCAGTACTTC.

This clonotype was counted only a few times. The chain has TRBV5-4 and TRBJ2-3, with TRBD2 matching over 10 bases. Germline values: CDR1 SGHNT, CDR2 YYREEE (reference sequence). This CDR3 is built from 16 residues. V was pared by 5 bases and J by 7 bases, with 13 bases of the junction left unmatched. The CDR3 nucleotides are TGTGCCAGCAGAGGGGGAGGAATAGCGGGAGGCCATACGCAGTATTTT. It specifies CASRGGGIAGGHTQYF.

The chain has TRBV6-1 and TRBJ2-5; TRBD1 matches at 7 bases. The germline V gene encodes CDR1 MNHNS and CDR2 SASEGT. V lost 6 bases to trimming and J lost 0 bases; unmatched junction nucleotides: 13. The CDR3 has 17 amino acids. CDR3 nucleotides: TGTGCCAGCAGCCACCCCTACTCCGGGACAGACCAAGAGACCCAGTACTTC. Protein product: CASSHPYSGTDQETQYF.

This chain uses TRBV12-3 or TRBV12-4 with TRBJ1-4; maybe TRBD1 (6 bases). V was shortened by 5 bases and J by 7 bases, with 23 bases between the two germline ends. The CDR3 covers 17 residues. CDR3: CASSLNPQGLYREKLFF. The CDR3 DNA is TGTGCCAGCAGTCTCAATCCCCAGGGGCTCTATCGTGAAAAACTGTTTTTT.

The chain combines TRBV12-3 or TRBV12-4 with TRBJ1-5; maybe TRBD1 (5 bases). CDR3 length: 15 amino acids. V dropped 3 bases and J dropped 3 bases, with 12 bases sitting between them. CDR3 sequence reads: CASSLGQGPNQPQHF. The CDR3 nucleotides are TGTGCCAGCAGTTTGGGTCAGGGTCCCAATCAGCCCCAGCATTTT.

Ten or more counts support this clonotype. V is TRBV7-8 and J is TRBJ1-5, with D maybe TRBD1 (6 bases). CDR3 size: 15 residues. Trimming removed 5 bases from V and 7 bases from J, with 18 bases in between. From germline, CDR1 is SGHVS and CDR2 FQNEAQ. The CDR3: CASSPVRGARQPQHF. CDR3 DNA sequence: TGTGCCAGCAGCCCCGTGCGGGGGGCACGGCAGCCCCAGCATTTT.

This clonotype was counted only a few times. The rearrangement joins TRBV5-1 to TRBJ2-1; a possible D gene is TRBD2 (6 bases). V was cut by 0 bases and J by 6 bases, with 16 bases left in between. In germline, CDR1 is SGHRS, CDR2 YFSETQ. The CDR3 has 16 residues. CDR3 residues: CASSLAGTPSGNEQFF. The CDR3 coding sequence is TGCGCCAGCAGCTTGGCTGGGACTCCCTCTGGCAATGAGCAGTTCTTC.

This clonotype was detected only a few times. The chain joins TRBV7-8 to TRBJ2-3; D call uncertain. Per germline, CDR1 SGHVS and CDR2 FQNEAQ. There are 15 residues in the CDR3. V was trimmed by 5 bases and J by 4 bases, leaving 16 bases between them. The CDR3 sequence is CASSPPDSGSDTQYF. The CDR3 DNA is TGTGCCAGCAGCCCCCCCGACTCGGGCTCAGATACGCAGTATTTT.

V usage is TRBV18 and J usage is TRBJ1-1; TRBD1 matches at 7 bases. The CDR3 loop spans 14 amino acids. CDR1 is KGHSH, CDR2 LQKENI, per germline. After removal of 5 bases from V and 5 bases from J, the junction contained 8 bases not matched to a gene. In DNA form, the CDR3 reads TGTGCCAGCTCATCCCAGACAGGGCAAACTGAAGCTTTCTTT. Its protein product is CASSSQTGQTEAFF.

This clonotype was counted at least ten times. The chain combines TRBV7-2 with TRBJ1-2, with a weak D call TRBD1 (6 bases). With 5 bases removed from V and 6 bases from J, the gap between germline ends came to 13 bases. This CDR3 has 13 amino acids. Germline V gene sequence: CDR1 SGHTA, CDR2 FQGNSA. The CDR3 DNA is TGTGCCAGCAGCCGACTACAGGGCAATGGCTACACCTTC. Its translation: CASSRLQGNGYTF.

This clonotype came up a few times. The chain couples TRBV11-2 to TRBJ1-2; D ambiguous. Per the germline V gene, CDR1 is SGHAT and CDR2 is FQNNGV. Trimming removed 5 bases at V and 8 bases at J, with 18 bases between. The CDR3 spans 14 residues. The CDR3 coding sequence is TGTGCCAGCAGCCCAACCGTACCCGTGGAAGGCTACACCTTC. This sequence encodes CASSPTVPVEGYTF. Filled out from reference TRBV11-2 and TRBJ1-2, the complete variable domain reads EAGVAQSPRYKIIEKRQSVAFWCNPISGHATLYWYQQILGQGPKLLIQFQNNGVVDDSQLPKDRFSAERLKGVDSTLKIQPAKLEDSAVYLCASSPTVPVEGYTFGSGTRLTVV.

This clonotype was detected ten times or more. This chain joins TRBV7-2 and TRBJ1-5; TRBD1 might be the D (6 bases). Germline-derived CDR1 and CDR2 are SGHTA and FQGNSA. Trimming took off 1 base at V and 1 base at J, with 8 bases between the two ends. The CDR3 is 15 residues long. The CDR3 protein is CASSLGQGSNQPQHF. The DNA for the CDR3 is TGTGCCAGCAGCTTAGGCCAGGGGAGCAATCAGCCCCAGCATTTT.

The chain links TRBV4-1 to TRBJ2-1; 8 bases match TRBD2. V lost 1 base, J lost 6 bases, and 8 bases stayed unmatched. CDR1 and CDR2 from the germline V gene are MGHRA and YSYEKL. The CDR3 loop spans 16 amino acids. CDR3 loop: CASSQGWGLVTNEQFF. The CDR3 DNA reads TGCGCCAGCAGCCAAGGTTGGGGACTAGTTACCAATGAGCAGTTCTTC.

This clonotype was seen only a few times. In this CDR3 the conserved last residue, phenylalanine or tryptophan, is missing, so a read error is likely. This rearrangement joins TRBV7-8 to TRBJ1-1; D is undetermined. Trimming pared 5 bases from V and 0 bases from J, leaving 16 bases between. The CDR3 sequence is 16 residues long. Germline loops: CDR1 SGHVS, CDR2 FQNEAQ. The CDR3 reads CASSPPVEGLNTEAFL. The CDR3 DNA sequence: TGTGCCAGCAGCCCCCCAGTTGAGGGATTGAACACTGAAGCTTTCTTG.

This clonotype was counted only a few times. The chain has TRBV7-2 and TRBJ2-3, with TRBD2 identical over 7 bases. Germline CDR1 is SGHTA and CDR2 is FQGNSA. This CDR3 region has 14 residues. The J segment lost 2 bases and the V segment lost 4 bases, leaving 3 bases of the junction unmatched. This CDR3 is CASSWGLFTDTQYF. CDR3 DNA sequence: TGTGCCAGCAGCTGGGGACTATTCACAGATACGCAGTATTTT.

The rearrangement joins TRBV11-2 to TRBJ2-1; D is perhaps TRBD1 (6 bases). Trimming removed 6 bases from V and 3 bases from J, with 9 bases in between. Germline V lookup: CDR1 SGHAT, CDR2 FQNNGV. The CDR3 extends over 13 amino acids. The CDR3 reads CASSSGDYNEQFF. CDR3 DNA: TGTGCCAGCAGTTCAGGGGACTACAATGAGCAGTTCTTC.